This is a list of T cell receptor beta chains from one sample in a study of shared clonotypes between healthy human individuals. The protocol was immunoSEQ multiplex PCR, while the TCRdb copy is restricted to in-frame clones and leaves out a portion. The repertoire holds more than 2,000,000 clones, with 90% to 95% as singletons. Material: naive CD4+ T cells from PBMCs. These receptors were collected from a young man in good health. Some clones in this sample may be carry-over from other donors' samples. Each CDR3 is given with its conserved first and last residue. Each record gives: CDR3 length, V gene, D gene, clone size, J gene, CDR3 DNA, CDR3 protein. The D gene is left open where the match is weak. Where a row states a size, it is once, few, many or the class of an expanded clone; other rows omit it.

length: 17
V: TRBV15
D: TRBD1
size: .
J: TRBJ1-5
DNA: TGTGCCACCAGCAGAGATACGGGGGGACAGGGACCTCAGCCCCAGCATTTT
CDR3: CATSRDTGGQGPQPQHF

length: 16
V: TRBV6-6
D: .
size: .
J: TRBJ1-1
DNA: TGTGCCAGCAGTTACTCGATGATAGGGGCGGGAACTGAAGCTTTCTTT
CDR3: CASSYSMIGAGTEAFF

length: 13
V: TRBV29-1
D: .
size: .
J: TRBJ1-5
DNA: TGCAGCGCCCGACAGAGTAGCAATCAGCCCCAGCATTTT
CDR3: CSARQSSNQPQHF

length: 17
V: TRBV7-2
D: TRBD2
size: once
J: TRBJ2-2
DNA: TGTGCCAGCAGCATGAGACTAGCGGGAGTTGGCACCGGGGAGCTGTTTTTT
CDR3: CASSMRLAGVGTGELFF

length: 14
V: TRBV9
D: .
size: .
J: TRBJ2-3
DNA: TGTGCCAGCAGCGTAGAGGGGATCACAGATACGCAGTATTTT
CDR3: CASSVEGITDTQYF

length: 15
V: TRBV7-3
D: .
size: .
J: TRBJ2-3
DNA: TGTGCCAGCAGCTTAAACCCGAAACCTACAGATACGCAGTATTTT
CDR3: CASSLNPKPTDTQYF

length: 14
V: TRBV28
D: TRBD2
size: .
J: TRBJ2-7
DNA: TGTGCCAGCAGGTTAGCGGGAGGATCCTACGAGCAGTACTTC
CDR3: CASRLAGGSYEQYF

length: 14
V: TRBV28
D: .
size: .
J: TRBJ1-2
DNA: TGTGCCAGCACTCAATCCGGGTTCGGCTATGGCTACACCTTC
CDR3: CASTQSGFGYGYTF

length: 15
V: TRBV5-5
D: TRBD1
size: .
J: TRBJ1-4
DNA: TGTGCCAGCAGCCAACTACCTGGACAGGGTGAAAAACTGTTTTTT
CDR3: CASSQLPGQGEKLFF

length: 14
V: TRBV5-4
D: .
size: .
J: TRBJ2-5
DNA: TGTGCCAGCAGCCAACAGGGTGGCGGGGAGACCCAGTACTTC
CDR3: CASSQQGGGETQYF

length: 14
V: TRBV10-3
D: TRBD2
size: once
J: TRBJ2-1
DNA: TGTGCCATCAGTGCCGGGACTAGCGATGGTGAGCAGTTCTTC
CDR3: CAISAGTSDGEQFF

length: 17
V: TRBV7-3
D: TRBD2
size: once
J: TRBJ2-2
DNA: TGTGCCAGCAGCTTAATTTCTGGCGGGAGTACTACCGGGGAGCTGTTTTTT
CDR3: CASSLISGGSTTGELFF

length: 14
V: TRBV6-5
D: TRBD1
size: .
J: TRBJ2-7
DNA: TGTGCCAGCAGTGTAGACAGGGGAGCGAACGAGCAGTACTTC
CDR3: CASSVDRGANEQYF